These 25 T cell receptor beta chains originate from one sample sequenced in a study of T cell responses to AZD1222 COVID-19 vaccine. This table comes from immunoSEQ multiplex PCR, and its TCRdb copy is limited to in-frame clones, with some not included. The sample has about 130,000 clones, approximately 88% seen once; the top ten hold roughly 1.6%. The material sequenced was peripheral blood, taken on day 0 of AZD1222 vaccination. Receptors were obtained from an adult in good health.

The CDR3 here is CASRESWGANSPLHF. Here the CDR3 DNA reads TGTGCCAGCAGGGAGTCATGGGGGGCCAATTCACCCCTCCACTTT. The genes are TRBV6-5 and TRBJ1-6, with D maybe TRBD1 (6 bases). Germline V lookup: CDR1 MNHEY, CDR2 SVGAGI. V shed 6 bases and J shed 7 bases, with 16 bases lying between them. The length of the CDR3 is 15 residues.

V usage is TRBV13 and J usage is TRBJ2-3; tentatively, D is TRBD2 (6 bases). The CDR3 runs to 14 residues. V lost 1 base, J lost 1 base, and 6 bases lay in between. Germline loops: CDR1 PRHDT, CDR2 FYEKMQ (reference sequence). Written as DNA, the CDR3 is TGTGCCAGCAGCTTAGCTAGCGGCACAGATACGCAGTATTTT. This translates into CASSLASGTDTQYF. Looking up the rest from reference TRBV13 and TRBJ2-3 gives the full variable domain: AAGVIQSPRHLIKEKRETATLKCYPIPRHDTVYWYQQGPGQDPQFLISFYEKMQSDKGSIPDRFSAQQFSDYHSELNMSSLELGDSALYFCASSLASGTDTQYFGPGTRLTVL.

This clone was counted only a few times. J is TRBJ1-5 and V is TRBV28; D may be TRBD1 (5 bases). V shed 6 bases and J shed 7 bases, with 19 bases lying between them. Germline lookup yields CDR1 MDHEN and CDR2 SYDVKM. The CDR3 has 15 residues. The CDR3 bases are TGTGCCAGCAGCTATGCCTGGGGCAGGGCCCAGCCCCAGCATTTT. Amino acids: CASSYAWGRAQPQHF.

J is TRBJ1-1 and V is TRBV28; a possible D gene is TRBD1 (5 bases). V dropped 4 bases and J dropped 11 bases, with 17 bases sitting between them. Germline-derived CDR1 and CDR2 are MDHEN and SYDVKM. CDR3 length: 13 amino acids. The CDR3 is CASSWDLEGYAFF. The DNA of the CDR3 is TGTGCCAGCAGTTGGGACCTTGAGGGCTATGCTTTCTTT. The whole variable domain, remainder taken from reference TRBV28 and TRBJ1-1, is DVKVTQSSRYLVKRTGEKVFLECVQDMDHENMFWYRQDPGLGLRLIYFSYDVKMKEKGDIPEGYSVSREKKERFSLILESASTNQTSMYLCASSWDLEGYAFFGQGTRLTVV.

The chain joins TRBV29-1 to TRBJ1-6; D is possibly TRBD1 (6 bases). The germline CDR1 and CDR2 sequences are SQVTM and ANQGSEA. The CDR3 runs 12 residues. The germline V and J ends were trimmed by 1 base and 14 bases, with 12 bases remaining between them. CDR3 protein: CSVEAATGALHF. The CDR3 region has the DNA TGCAGCGTTGAAGCCGCGACAGGTGCCCTCCACTTT.

As for this clone: The junction departs from the called germline gene at one end, perhaps through a read error. The chain joins TRBV7-7 to TRBJ2-2; possibly TRBD2 for D (6 bases). The CDR3 has 16 residues. CDR1 SSHAT and CDR2 FNYEAQ come from the germline V gene (reference sequence). This CDR3 reads CASSPPGESGTGELFF. CDR3 DNA sequence: TGTGCTAGCAGCCCCCCGGGGGAATCTGGCACCGGGGAGCTGTTTTTT.

The chain uses TRBV5-6 and TRBJ1-5, with no clear D. The CDR3 consists of 13 residues. Between the trimmed V and J ends, which lost 0 bases and 4 bases, there was a span of 5 bases. Per the germline V gene, CDR1 is SGHDT and CDR2 is YYEEEE. The CDR3 here is CASSLDSNQPQHF. CDR3 DNA sequence: TGTGCCAGCAGCTTGGACAGTAATCAGCCCCAGCATTTT.

The chain recombines TRBV18 with TRBJ2-2; 14 bases align to TRBD2. The CDR3 has 16 residues. CDR1 and CDR2 (germline): KGHSH, LQKENI. V trimming: 5 bases; J trimming: 5 bases; junction bases outside the gene matches: 4. CDR3 sequence (DNA): TGTGCCAGCTCAGGGACTAGCGGGAGATATACCGGGGAGCTGTTTTTT. Its translation: CASSGTSGRYTGELFF. Full variable domain (remainder filled in from reference TRBV18 and TRBJ2-2): NAGVMQNPRHLVRRRGQEARLRCSPMKGHSHVYWYRQLPEEGLKFMVYLQKENIIDESGMPKERFSAEFPKEGPSILRIQQVVRGDSAAYFCASSGTSGRYTGELFFGEGSRLTVL.

The CDR3 region is CASSYSARVGRQPQHF. CDR3 bases: TGTGCCAGCAGTTACTCGGCCAGGGTCGGGAGGCAGCCCCAGCATTTT. J is TRBJ1-5 and V is TRBV6-5, with a weak D call TRBD1 (5 bases). The V gene lost 0 bases and the J gene lost 7 bases, with 16 bases spanning the gap. Germline V gives CDR1 MNHEY, CDR2 SVGAGI. CDR3 length equals 16 residues.

The CDR3 bases are TGTGCCAGCAGCCAAGAATGGGGGCCCGAGCAGTACTTC. This sequence encodes CASSQEWGPEQYF. This chain joins TRBV3-1 (or the pseudogene TRBV3-2) and TRBJ2-7, with a tentative D call TRBD1 (6 bases). Germline V gene sequence: CDR1 LGHDT, CDR2 YNNKEL (reference sequence). This CDR3 has 13 residues. With 0 bases removed from V and 6 bases from J, the gap between germline ends came to 9 bases.

The chain recombines TRBV24-1 with TRBJ2-1, with D tentatively TRBD1 or TRBD2 (5 bases each). V dropped 4 bases and J dropped 4 bases, with 13 bases sitting between them. The CDR3 consists of 15 residues. CDR1 and CDR2 (germline): KGHDR, SFDVKD. As DNA, the CDR3 is TGTGCCACCAGTGAACCCCGGGACGGGTACAATGAGCAGTTCTTC. Its translation is CATSEPRDGYNEQFF.

This clone was counted once. This chain connects TRBV7-9 to TRBJ2-1, with D perhaps matching TRBD1 or TRBD2 (5 bases each). The CDR3 has 12 residues. CDR1 and CDR2 from the germline V gene are SEHNR and FQNEAQ (reference sequence). The ends were cut back, 5 bases at V and 7 bases at J, with 9 bases in the middle. CDR3 residues: CASSGGGNEQFF. The CDR3 nucleotides read TGTGCCAGCAGCGGGGGTGGTAATGAGCAGTTCTTC.

CDR3 sequence (DNA): TGTGCCAGCAGTTTCGGGAGTCGGAATACGCAGTATTTT. It is translated as CASSFGSRNTQYF. This chain joins TRBV27 and TRBJ2-3, with D tentatively TRBD2 (6 bases). Looked up from germline, CDR1 is MNHEY and CDR2 is SMNVEV (reference sequence). The V end was cut by 3 bases, the J end by 7 bases, with 11 bases between. The CDR3 is made up of 13 amino acids.

The V call is TRBV27, the J call TRBJ1-1; TRBD1 matches at 9 bases. J was trimmed by 4 bases and V by 3 bases; bases with no gene match: 12. Germline V gives CDR1 MNHEY, CDR2 SMNVEV (reference sequence). CDR3 length: 17 amino acids. The CDR3 nucleotides read TGTGCCAGCAGTTTTTCCTATCCGGGACAGGGTGTCACTGAAGCTTTCTTT. This sequence encodes CASSFSYPGQGVTEAFF.

This clone was counted once. The V and J genes are TRBV6-2 or TRBV6-3 and TRBJ1-5, with a tentative D call TRBD1 (5 bases). This CDR3 comprises 16 residues. The germline V gene encodes CDR1 MNHEY and CDR2 SVGEGT. V dropped 0 bases and J dropped 4 bases, with 13 bases sitting between them. CDR3 sequence: CASSYSAGRGNQPQHF. CDR3 nucleotides: TGTGCCAGCAGTTACTCGGCGGGTAGGGGAAATCAGCCCCAGCATTTT.

This clone has just one count. V gene TRBV3-1 (or the pseudogene TRBV3-2) combines with J gene TRBJ1-1; D remains ambiguous. Germline V CDR1 and CDR2: LGHDT, YNNKEL (reference sequence). This CDR3 region has 14 residues. The V end was cut by 4 bases, the J end by 0 bases, with 9 bases between. The CDR3 bases are TGTGCCAGCAGCCTCCAGGTAGTGAACACTGAAGCTTTCTTT. It translates to CASSLQVVNTEAFF.

This clone showed up just a few times. This chain connects TRBV6-5 to TRBJ1-2; the D gene is possibly TRBD1 (5 bases). V was trimmed by 0 bases and J by 4 bases, leaving 9 bases between them. CDR3 length: 14 residues. The germline gives CDR1 MNHEY, CDR2 SVGAGI. The CDR3 sequence: CASSYSGGVYGYTF. The CDR3 DNA follows: TGTGCCAGCAGTTACTCGGGAGGGGTCTATGGCTACACCTTC.

This clone has more than one count but fewer than ten. The rearrangement links TRBV6-5 to TRBJ1-2; 8 bases align to TRBD1. V was clipped by 2 bases and J by 4 bases; unmatched bases: 6. Germline V gene data show CDR1 as MNHEY and CDR2 as SVGAGI. The CDR3 is 15 amino acids. The CDR3 region has the DNA TGTGCCAGCAGTTACCGTCAGGGGGCTGGCTATGGCTACACCTTC. Translating it yields CASSYRQGAGYGYTF.

The gene calls are TRBV2 and TRBJ2-7, with D hard to call. CDR3 size: 14 residues. Germline V gene lookup returns CDR1 SNHLY and CDR2 FYNNEI. The V gene lost 4 bases and the J gene lost 0 bases, with 10 bases spanning the gap. The CDR3, as DNA: TGTGCCAGCAGTGGGTCTCAGAGCTCCTACGAGCAGTACTTC. This translates into CASSGSQSSYEQYF.

The rearrangement uses TRBV10-3 and TRBJ2-1; 12 nucleotides align to TRBD2. V shed 4 bases and J 9 bases; nucleotides not matched to a gene: 13. CDR3 size: 17 residues. Per germline, CDR1 ENHRY and CDR2 SYGVKD. In DNA, the CDR3 is TGTGCCATCAGTGGAAATTTGACTAGCGGGAGTATTGGTGAGCAGTTCTTC. It codes for CAISGNLTSGSIGEQFF.

V and J are TRBV5-1 and TRBJ2-1, with a tentative D call TRBD1 (6 bases). V lost 1 base, J lost 5 bases, and 13 bases lay in between. The CDR3 length is 15 residues. Germline V gives CDR1 SGHRS, CDR2 YFSETQ. The CDR3 is CASSLLGTPNNEQFF. The CDR3 DNA reads as TGCGCCAGCAGCTTGTTAGGGACACCTAACAATGAGCAGTTCTTC.

This clone is a singleton in its sample. The J gene is TRBJ1-1, the V gene TRBV14; D call uncertain. Germline CDR1 reads SGHDN; CDR2 reads FVKESK. This CDR3 is built from 14 residues. V lost 4 bases and J lost 6, with 15 bases in between. CDR3 protein: CASSLNPARAEAFF. In DNA form, the CDR3 reads TGTGCCAGCAGCCTCAACCCCGCTCGGGCTGAAGCTTTCTTT.

This chain links TRBV5-4 with TRBJ1-4; D is unclear. Germline-derived CDR1 and CDR2 are SGHNT and YYREEE (reference sequence). The CDR3 consists of 12 residues. V gave up 2 bases and J gave up 6 bases, with 5 bases separating them. As DNA, the CDR3 is TGTGCCAGCAGCTTTGTCGATGAAAAACTGTTTTTT. This codes for CASSFVDEKLFF.

The V gene is TRBV9, the J gene TRBJ2-1; the D is unclear. The CDR3 is 15 amino acids. Trimming left V 0 bases short and J 0 bases short, with 7 bases between. Germline CDR1 and CDR2: SGDLS and YYNGEE. The CDR3 here is CASSVDSSSYNEQFF. The CDR3 region has the DNA TGTGCCAGCAGCGTAGACTCGAGCTCCTACAATGAGCAGTTCTTC.

This chain links TRBV9 with TRBJ1-3; D is perhaps TRBD1 (5 bases). The CDR3 sequence is 15 residues long. Trimming pared 2 bases from V and 4 bases from J, leaving 13 bases between. Per the germline V gene, CDR1 is SGDLS and CDR2 is YYNGEE. CDR3 nucleotide sequence: TGTGCCAGCAGCGTCAAAGGGGCAGACGGAAACACCATATATTTT. It is translated as CASSVKGADGNTIYF.